The T cell receptor beta chain under discussion was sequenced for a study of T-cell reconstitution after alpha-beta-depleted transplantation in children. Unique molecular identifiers were incorporated into the prepared TCRbeta library. TCRdb passed the PCR reads through MiXCR, listing each CDR3 protein once. The table includes approximately 490,000 distinct CDR3 sequences, more than 9% detected once. This clonotype occurred many times. The antigen remains unidentified. General study points: One year post-transplant, T-cell counts and diversity were largely derived from T cells produced anew. By about two months after transplant, alpha-beta T cells reportedly arose from several hundred graft clones that had expanded.

The sequence came from a child younger than 10 with inherited bone marrow failure, due to receive a stem cell transplant. Specimen: PBMCs, collected before TCRalphabeta/CD19-depleted stem cell transplant.

The CDR3 region has the DNA TGCGCCAGCAGCCTCGAGCGCGTGCCAGAACGGGACAGGGGAGGGGATATGGTAGTTGAGCAGTTCTTC. This translates into CASSLERVPERDRGGDMVVEQFF. The gene calls are TRBV4-3 and TRBJ2-1, with TRBD1 matching over 10 bases. V shed 4 bases and J 9 bases; nucleotides not matched to a gene: 33. Germline loops: CDR1 LGHNA, CDR2 YSLEER. This CDR3 contains 23 residues.